This T cell receptor beta chain came from a study of Tregs in tolerant kidney transplant recipients. Study-level findings and limits: In tolerant patients, donor-specific Tregs outgrew total Tregs, suggesting antigen-driven expansion.

Notes on this clone: Its antigen is not identified.

The germline V gene has CDR1 SGHRS and CDR2 YFSETQ. V was shortened by 1 base and J by 3 bases, with 21 bases between the two germline ends. The CDR3 extends over 18 amino acids. TCRdb keeps only in-frame clones here, not all; method: immunoSEQ multiplex PCR. Altogether about 3,900 clones are present, approximately 85% being singletons, with the ten largest covering about 1.5%. The sequencing used Tregs from blood, collected before the transplant. The V gene is TRBV5-1, the J gene TRBJ2-3; possible D gene TRBD1, 5 bases. This TCR derives from a human donor who received a combined kidney and bone marrow transplant. The CDR3 region is CASSLYSGRALVTDTQYF. Written as DNA, the CDR3 is TGCGCCAGCAGCTTGTATTCTGGCAGGGCGTTGGTGACAGATACGCAGTATTTT.